The present T cell receptor beta chain was sequenced within a study of CD8 T cells in Susac syndrome (dated by TCRdb to about 2019). About the full investigation: Of the Susac syndrome patients who were sequenced, six had clinically active disease and roughly 8 were in clinical remission. At blood withdrawal, Susac syndrome patients were therapy-naive, treated with corticosteroids (with IVIg additionally given to some), or treated with IVIg alone. The study used repertoire sequencing to test whether antigen drove CD8+ T cell activation and differentiation in Susac syndrome. The paper's findings and limits, for the study overall: No clonal expansion was detected in the CD4+ T cell repertoire of Susac syndrome patients. The study acknowledged that relatively few individuals were included in the TCR sequencing and HLA analysis.

Details on this clonotype: This clone's antigen is unknown. No base qualities exist here, and no much larger clone lies one base off it.

High-throughput TCR beta sequencing profiled peripheral blood CD8+ and CD4+ T cells from healthy donors, Susac syndrome patients and multiple sclerosis patients. The Susac syndrome patients fulfilled recently defined diagnostic criteria for either definite or probable disease. Bulk CD8+ and CD4+ T cells were purified by magnetic negative isolation, whereas CD8+ TEMRA cells were enriched by FACS. Blood was drawn into EDTA tubes, processed within 24 hours, and PBMCs were isolated by density gradient centrifugation. PBMCs intended for TCR sequencing were cryopreserved in liquid nitrogen and thawed later in a water bath at 37 degrees C. The sorted or isolated CD4+, CD8+ and CD8+ TEMRA cells reached a purity of at least 90%. V loses 4 bases, J loses 3 bases, and the germline ends lie 7 bases apart. As encoded in the germline V gene, CDR1 is SGHTA while CDR2 is FQGNSA. The cysteine opens and the phenylalanine closes a CDR3 of 12 amino acids. Only the CDR3 DNA is retained, 36 bases long and in frame from the first base.

RNA was extracted using the RNeasy kit, and about 0.45 to 1 ug of the RNA was reverse transcribed with random hexamers. The immunoSEQ multiplex PCR assay, covering 54 Vbeta and 13 Jbeta segments, was used to amplify TCR beta CDR3 regions. Bias from PCR amplification was corrected by using a synthetic template baseline for primer optimization and for computational correction. Under the source paper's analysis protocol: Only productive sequences were kept, with reads annotated to V, D and J genes according to IMGT and analyzed in immunoSEQ Analyzer. To calculate clonality, Shannon entropy was normalized by log2 of the number of productive unique sequences and then subtracted from one. For each patient and control, public and private clones were evaluated among the 100 most prevalent clones. Clones were defined as Susac-specific when absent from the healthy and MS cohorts, from over 950 published viral clones and from other ImmuneACCESS disease sequences. TCRdb passed the public sequencing reads through fastp at Q25 and MiXCR, retaining productive beta sequences. Rows are unified per CDR3 protein, each entry keeping the most common DNA and genes. The V and J calls were not made by the authors but by TCRdb's processing. In all, the sample holds 95,000 to 150,000 distinct CDR3 sequences, and 96% of those were seen once. The ten largest clones take up approximately 0.15% of the sample.

The chain is made from TRBV7-2 and TRBJ2-7; the best D guess is TRBD2, with 5 bases matching. The sequenced material came from CD4+ T cells from PBMCs. The source of this sequence is a human donor with Susac syndrome. In nucleotide form, the sequence is TGTGCCAGCAGCTCGGGGAACTACGAGCAGTACTTC. The encoded protein is CASSSGNYEQYF.